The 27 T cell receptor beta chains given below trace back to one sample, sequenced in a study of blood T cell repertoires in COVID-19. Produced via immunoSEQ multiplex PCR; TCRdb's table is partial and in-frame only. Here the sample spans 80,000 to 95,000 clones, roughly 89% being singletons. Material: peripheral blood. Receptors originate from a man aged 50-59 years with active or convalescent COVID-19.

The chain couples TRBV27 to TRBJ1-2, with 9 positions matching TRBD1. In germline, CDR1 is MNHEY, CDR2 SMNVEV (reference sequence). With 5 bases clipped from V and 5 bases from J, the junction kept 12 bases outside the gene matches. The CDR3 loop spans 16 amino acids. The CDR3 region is CASSNVTGGRRYGYTF. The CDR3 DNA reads TGTGCCAGCAGTAACGTCACAGGGGGCCGTCGGTATGGCTACACCTTC.

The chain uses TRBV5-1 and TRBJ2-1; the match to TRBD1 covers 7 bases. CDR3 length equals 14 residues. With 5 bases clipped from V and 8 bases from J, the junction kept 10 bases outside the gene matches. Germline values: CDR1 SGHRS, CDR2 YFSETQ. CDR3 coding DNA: TGCGCCAGCAGAATCCGACAGGGTGCGGATGAGCAGTTCTTC. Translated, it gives CASRIRQGADEQFF.

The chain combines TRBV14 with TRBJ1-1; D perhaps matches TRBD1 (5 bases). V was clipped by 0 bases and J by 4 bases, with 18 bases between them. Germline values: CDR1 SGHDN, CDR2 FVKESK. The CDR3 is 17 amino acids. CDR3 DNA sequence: TGTGCCAGCAGCCAAGATCAAGGCTTAGGGGTTTCCACTGAAGCTTTCTTT. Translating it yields CASSQDQGLGVSTEAFF.

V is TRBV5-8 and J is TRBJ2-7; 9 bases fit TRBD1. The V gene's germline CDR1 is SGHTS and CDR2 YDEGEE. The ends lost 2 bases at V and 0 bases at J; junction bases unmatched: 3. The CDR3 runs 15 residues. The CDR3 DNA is TGTGCCAGCAGCTTAGCGGGACAGGGCTCCTACGAGCAGTACTTC. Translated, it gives CASSLAGQGSYEQYF.

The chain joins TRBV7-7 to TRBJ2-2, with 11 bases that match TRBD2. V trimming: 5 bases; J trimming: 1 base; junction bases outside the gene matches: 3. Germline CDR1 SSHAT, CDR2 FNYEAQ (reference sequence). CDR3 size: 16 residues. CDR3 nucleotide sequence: TGTGCCAGCAGCCCTCTAGCGGGAGGGAACACCGGGGAGCTGTTTTTT. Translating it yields CASSPLAGGNTGELFF.

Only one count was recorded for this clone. CDR3 amino acids: CASSKGSSGGAVTGELFF. The DNA for the CDR3 is TGTGCCAGCAGCAAAGGGAGTAGCGGGGGGGCCGTCACCGGGGAGCTGTTTTTT. The rearrangement links TRBV21-1 to TRBJ2-2; the table gives TRBD2 as D, unverified against the DNA. TRBV21-1 is noted as a pseudogene. The length of the CDR3 is 18 residues.

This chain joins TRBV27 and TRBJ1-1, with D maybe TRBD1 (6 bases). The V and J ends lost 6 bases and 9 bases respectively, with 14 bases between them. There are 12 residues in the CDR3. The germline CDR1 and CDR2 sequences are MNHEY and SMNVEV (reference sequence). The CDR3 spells CASSPLGGKAFF. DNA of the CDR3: TGTGCCAGCAGCCCCCTAGGGGGAAAAGCTTTCTTT.

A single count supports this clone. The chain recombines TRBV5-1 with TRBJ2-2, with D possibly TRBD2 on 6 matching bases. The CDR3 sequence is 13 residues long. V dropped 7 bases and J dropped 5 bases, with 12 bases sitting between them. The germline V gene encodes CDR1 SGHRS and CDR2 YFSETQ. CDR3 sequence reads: CASQRRDTGELFF. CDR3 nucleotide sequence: TGCGCCAGCCAGCGGAGGGATACCGGGGAGCTGTTTTTT.

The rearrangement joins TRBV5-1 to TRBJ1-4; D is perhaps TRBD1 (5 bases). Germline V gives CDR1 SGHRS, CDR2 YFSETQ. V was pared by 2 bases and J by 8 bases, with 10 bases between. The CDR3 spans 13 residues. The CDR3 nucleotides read TGCGCCAGCAGCTTCAGGGAAGGGGAAAAACTGTTTTTT. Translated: CASSFREGEKLFF. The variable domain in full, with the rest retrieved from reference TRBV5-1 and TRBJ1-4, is KAGVTQTPRYLIKTRGQQVTLSCSPISGHRSVSWYQQTPGQGLQFLFEYFSETQRNKGNFPGRFSGRQFSNSRSEMNVSTLELGDSALYLCASSFREGEKLFFGSGTQLSVL.

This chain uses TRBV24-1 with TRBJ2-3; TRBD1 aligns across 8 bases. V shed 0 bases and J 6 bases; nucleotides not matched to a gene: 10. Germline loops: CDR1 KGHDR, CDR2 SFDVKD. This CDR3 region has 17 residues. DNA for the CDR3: TGTGCCACCAGTGATTTGGCGTCAGGGGGCCGGTTGGATACGCAGTATTTT. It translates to CATSDLASGGRLDTQYF.

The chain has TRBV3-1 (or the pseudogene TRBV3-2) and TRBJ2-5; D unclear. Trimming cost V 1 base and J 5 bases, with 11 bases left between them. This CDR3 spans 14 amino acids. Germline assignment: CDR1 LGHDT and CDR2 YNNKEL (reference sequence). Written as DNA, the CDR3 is TGTGCCAGCAGCCAAGTAATGAGGCTCGAGACCCAGTACTTC. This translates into CASSQVMRLETQYF.

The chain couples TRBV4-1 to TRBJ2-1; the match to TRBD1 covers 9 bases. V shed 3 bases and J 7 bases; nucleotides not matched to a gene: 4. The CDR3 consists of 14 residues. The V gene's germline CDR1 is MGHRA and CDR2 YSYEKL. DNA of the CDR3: TGCGCCAGCAGCCAGGGGACAGGGCAAAATGAGCAGTTCTTC. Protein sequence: CASSQGTGQNEQFF.

In DNA form, the CDR3 reads TGTGCCAGCAGTTCCGGGACAGGGAGAAACGAGCAGTACTTC. Residues: CASSSGTGRNEQYF. The chain employs TRBV28 and TRBJ2-7, with 9 positions matching TRBD1. The V gene end was trimmed by 4 bases and the J gene end by 5 bases; junction bases not matched to a gene: 6. Germline lookup yields CDR1 MDHEN and CDR2 SYDVKM. The CDR3 is 14 amino acids. Full variable domain (missing parts from reference TRBV28 and TRBJ2-7): DVKVTQSSRYLVKRTGEKVFLECVQDMDHENMFWYRQDPGLGLRLIYFSYDVKMKEKGDIPEGYSVSREKKERFSLILESASTNQTSMYLCASSSGTGRNEQYFGPGTRLTVT.

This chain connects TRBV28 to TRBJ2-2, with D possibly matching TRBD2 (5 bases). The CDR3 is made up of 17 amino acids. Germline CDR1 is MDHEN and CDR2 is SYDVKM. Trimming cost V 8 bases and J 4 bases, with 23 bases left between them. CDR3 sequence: CASLKRFEGLFTGELFF. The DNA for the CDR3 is TGTGCCAGCCTCAAAAGGTTTGAGGGTTTGTTCACCGGGGAGCTGTTTTTT.

The CDR3 DNA sequence: TGTGCCAGCAGTCAGGGGGCTCGGTCACCCCTCCACTTT. Translating gives CASSQGARSPLHF. The rearrangement uses TRBV6-5 and TRBJ1-6; 8 bases match TRBD1. Losses at the gene ends were 5 bases for V and 10 bases for J; bases not matched to a gene: 4. The CDR3 is made up of 13 amino acids. The germline V gene has CDR1 MNHEY and CDR2 SVGAGI.

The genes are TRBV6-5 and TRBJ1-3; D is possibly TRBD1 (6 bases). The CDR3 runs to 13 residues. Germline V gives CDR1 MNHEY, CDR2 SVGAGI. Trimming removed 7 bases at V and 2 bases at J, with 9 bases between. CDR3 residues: CASTGGAGNTIYF. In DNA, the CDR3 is TGTGCCAGCACTGGGGGCGCTGGAAACACCATATATTTT.

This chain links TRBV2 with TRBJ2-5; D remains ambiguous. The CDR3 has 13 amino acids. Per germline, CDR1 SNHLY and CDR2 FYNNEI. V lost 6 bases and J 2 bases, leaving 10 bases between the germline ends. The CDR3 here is CASSAQTQETQYF. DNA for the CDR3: TGTGCCAGCAGCGCACAGACACAAGAGACCCAGTACTTC.

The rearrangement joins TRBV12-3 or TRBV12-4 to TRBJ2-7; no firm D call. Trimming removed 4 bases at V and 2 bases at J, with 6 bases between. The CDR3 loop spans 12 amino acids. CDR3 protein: CASSYSPYEQYF. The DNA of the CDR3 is TGTGCCAGCAGTTACAGTCCCTACGAGCAGTACTTC.

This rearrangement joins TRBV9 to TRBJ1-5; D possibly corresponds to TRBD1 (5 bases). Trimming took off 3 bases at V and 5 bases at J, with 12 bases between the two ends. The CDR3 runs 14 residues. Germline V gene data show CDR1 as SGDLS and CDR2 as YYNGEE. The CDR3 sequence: CASSAGGEDQPQHF. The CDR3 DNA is TGTGCCAGCAGCGCGGGAGGGGAGGATCAGCCCCAGCATTTT.

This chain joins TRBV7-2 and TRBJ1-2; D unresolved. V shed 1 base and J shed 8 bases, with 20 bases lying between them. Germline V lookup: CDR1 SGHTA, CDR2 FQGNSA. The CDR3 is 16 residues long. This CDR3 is CASSLDPASGRGGYTF. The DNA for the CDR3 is TGTGCCAGCAGCTTAGATCCGGCATCAGGACGCGGGGGCTACACCTTC.

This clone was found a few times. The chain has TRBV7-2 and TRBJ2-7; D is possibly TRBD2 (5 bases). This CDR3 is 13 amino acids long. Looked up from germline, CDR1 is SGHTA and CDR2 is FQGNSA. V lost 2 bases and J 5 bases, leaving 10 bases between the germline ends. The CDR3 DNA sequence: TGTGCCAGCAGCTTACGCTGGGGAGACGAGCAGTACTTC. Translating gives CASSLRWGDEQYF.

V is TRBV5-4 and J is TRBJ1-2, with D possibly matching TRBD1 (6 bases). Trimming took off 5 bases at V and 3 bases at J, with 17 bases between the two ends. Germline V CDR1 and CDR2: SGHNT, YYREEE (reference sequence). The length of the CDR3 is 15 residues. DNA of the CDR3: TGTGCCAGCAGAATAGGTCACAGGGCCGACTATGGCTACACCTTC. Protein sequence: CASRIGHRADYGYTF. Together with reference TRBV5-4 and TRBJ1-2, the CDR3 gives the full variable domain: ETGVTQSPTHLIKTRGQQVTLRCSSQSGHNTVSWYQQALGQGPQFIFQYYREEENGRGNFPPRFSGLQFPNYSSELNVNALELDDSALYLCASRIGHRADYGYTFGSGTRLTVV.

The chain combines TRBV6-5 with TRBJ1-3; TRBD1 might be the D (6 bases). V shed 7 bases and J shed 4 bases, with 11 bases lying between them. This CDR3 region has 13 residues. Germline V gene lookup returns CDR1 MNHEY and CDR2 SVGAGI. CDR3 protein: CASTGQLGNTIYF. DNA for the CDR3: TGTGCCAGCACCGGACAGCTAGGAAACACCATATATTTT.

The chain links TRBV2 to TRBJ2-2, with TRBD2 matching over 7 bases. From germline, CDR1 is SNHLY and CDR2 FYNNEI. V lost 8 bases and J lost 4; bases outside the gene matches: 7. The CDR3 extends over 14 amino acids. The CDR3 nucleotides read TGTGCCAGCGGGGCGGGAGCTTCCACCGGGGAGCTGTTTTTT. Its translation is CASGAGASTGELFF.

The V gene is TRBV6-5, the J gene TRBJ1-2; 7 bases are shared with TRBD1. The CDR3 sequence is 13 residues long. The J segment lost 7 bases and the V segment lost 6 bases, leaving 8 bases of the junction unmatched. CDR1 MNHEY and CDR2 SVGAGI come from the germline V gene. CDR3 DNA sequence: TGTGCCAGCAGAGATGACAGGGATTCTGGCTACACCTTC. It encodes CASRDDRDSGYTF.

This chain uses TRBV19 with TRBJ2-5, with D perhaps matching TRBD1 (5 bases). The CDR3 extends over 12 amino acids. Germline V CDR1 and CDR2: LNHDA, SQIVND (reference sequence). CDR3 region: CATGVNVETQYF. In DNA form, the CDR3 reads TGTGCTACAGGAGTAAATGTAGAGACCCAGTACTTC.

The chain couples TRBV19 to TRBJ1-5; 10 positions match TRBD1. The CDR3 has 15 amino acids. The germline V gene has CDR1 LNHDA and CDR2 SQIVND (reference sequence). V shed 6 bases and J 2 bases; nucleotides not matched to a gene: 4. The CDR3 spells CASRTGTGGNQPQHF. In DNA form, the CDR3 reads TGTGCCAGTAGGACCGGGACAGGGGGCAATCAGCCCCAGCATTTT.